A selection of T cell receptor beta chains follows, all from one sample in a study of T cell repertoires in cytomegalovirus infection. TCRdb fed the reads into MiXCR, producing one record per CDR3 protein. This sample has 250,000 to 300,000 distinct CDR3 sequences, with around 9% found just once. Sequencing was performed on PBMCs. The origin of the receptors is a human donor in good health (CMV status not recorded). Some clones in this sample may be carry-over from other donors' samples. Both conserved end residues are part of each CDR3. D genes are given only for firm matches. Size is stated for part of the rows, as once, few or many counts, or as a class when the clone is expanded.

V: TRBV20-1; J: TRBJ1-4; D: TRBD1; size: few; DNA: TGCAGTGCCATGGGACAGGGGATTAATGAAAAACTGTTTTTT; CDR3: CSAMGQGINEKLFF
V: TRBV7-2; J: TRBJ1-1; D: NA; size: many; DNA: TGTGCCAGCAGCTTAGCGCCGCCAGGGAACACTGAAGCTTTCTTT; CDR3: CASSLAPPGNTEAFF
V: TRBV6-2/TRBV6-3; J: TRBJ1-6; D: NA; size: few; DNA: TGTGCCAGCAGTTACTCGGGGACGGATAATTCACCCCTCCACTTT; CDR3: CASSYSGTDNSPLHF
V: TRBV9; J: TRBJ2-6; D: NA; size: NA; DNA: TGTGCCAGCAGCGTGGGCTCTGGGGCCAACGTCCTGACTTTC; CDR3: CASSVGSGANVLTF
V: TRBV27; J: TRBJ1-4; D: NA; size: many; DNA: TGTGCCACCGGTTACCTCGGGGTAACTAATGAAAAACTGTTTTTT; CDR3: CATGYLGVTNEKLFF
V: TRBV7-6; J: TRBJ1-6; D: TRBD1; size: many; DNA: TGTGCCAGCAGCCCAAGGGACAGGGGAGAGTCACCCCTCCACTTT; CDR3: CASSPRDRGESPLHF
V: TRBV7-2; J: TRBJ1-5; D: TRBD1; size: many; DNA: TGTGCCAGCAGCTTAGGAGGACAGGGCTATAAGGTCAATCAGCCCCAGCATTTT; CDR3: CASSLGGQGYKVNQPQHF
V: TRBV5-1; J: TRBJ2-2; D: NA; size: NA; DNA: TGCGCCAGCAGCTTGCTCGCCTCGCAGGGGCACTTGGAGCTGTTTTTT; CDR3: CASSLLASQGHLELFF
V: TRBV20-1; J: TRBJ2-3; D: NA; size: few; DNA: TGCAGTGCTAGGGGGTTCAGGACAGTTCAGTCAGATACGCAGTATTTT; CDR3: CSARGFRTVQSDTQYF
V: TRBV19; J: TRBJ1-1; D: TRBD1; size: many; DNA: TGTGCCAGTAATCATTTTAGGACAGGGGGCACTGAAGCTTTCTTT; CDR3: CASNHFRTGGTEAFF
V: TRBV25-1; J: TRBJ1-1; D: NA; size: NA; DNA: TGTGCCAGCAGCCGGGAACACCGGGGGACTGAAGCTTTCTTT; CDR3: CASSREHRGTEAFF
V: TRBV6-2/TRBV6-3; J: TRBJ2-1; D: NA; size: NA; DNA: TGTGCCAGCAGACCCGACAGGCCCCTCTACAATGAGCAGTTCTTC; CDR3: CASRPDRPLYNEQFF
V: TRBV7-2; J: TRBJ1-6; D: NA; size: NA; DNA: TGTGCCAGCAGCGCCTATAATTCACCCCTCCACTTT; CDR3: CASSAYNSPLHF
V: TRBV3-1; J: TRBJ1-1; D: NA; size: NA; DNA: TGTGCCAGCAGCCAAGTACCAGACATGAACACTGAAGCTTTCTTT; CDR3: CASSQVPDMNTEAFF
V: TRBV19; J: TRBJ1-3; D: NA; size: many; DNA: TGTGCCAGTAGTATCGCACATGCCTTCTCTGGAAACACCATATATTTT; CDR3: CASSIAHAFSGNTIYF
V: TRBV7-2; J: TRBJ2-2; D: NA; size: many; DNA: TGTGCCAGCAGCTTAGGGTCGGGGGTTCTCACCGGGGAGCTGTTTTTT; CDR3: CASSLGSGVLTGELFF
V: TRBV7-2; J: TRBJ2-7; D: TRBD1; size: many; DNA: TGTGCCAGCAGCTTAGGGGGCCGGGACAGAGGCTACGAGCAGTACTTC; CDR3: CASSLGGRDRGYEQYF
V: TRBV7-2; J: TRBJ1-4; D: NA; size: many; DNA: TGTGCCAGCAGCTCCCTGGCGGGGACAACTAATGAAAAACTGTTTTTT; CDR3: CASSSLAGTTNEKLFF
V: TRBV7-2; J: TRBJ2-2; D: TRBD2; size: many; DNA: TGTGCCAGCAGCTTAGCGGGGACTAGCGGGAGGACTGGGGAGCTGTTTTTT; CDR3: CASSLAGTSGRTGELFF
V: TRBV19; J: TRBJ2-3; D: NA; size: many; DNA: TGTGCCAGTAGTACGGGACCCACAGATACGCAGTATTTT; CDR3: CASSTGPTDTQYF
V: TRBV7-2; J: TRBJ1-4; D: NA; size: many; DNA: TGTGCCAGCAGCTTTGGGTCGTGGTACCAAGATGAAAAACTGTTTTTT; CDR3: CASSFGSWYQDEKLFF
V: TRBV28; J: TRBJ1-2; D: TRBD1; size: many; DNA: TGTGCCAGCAGACAAAAGACAGGGTATGGCTACACCTTC; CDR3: CASRQKTGYGYTF